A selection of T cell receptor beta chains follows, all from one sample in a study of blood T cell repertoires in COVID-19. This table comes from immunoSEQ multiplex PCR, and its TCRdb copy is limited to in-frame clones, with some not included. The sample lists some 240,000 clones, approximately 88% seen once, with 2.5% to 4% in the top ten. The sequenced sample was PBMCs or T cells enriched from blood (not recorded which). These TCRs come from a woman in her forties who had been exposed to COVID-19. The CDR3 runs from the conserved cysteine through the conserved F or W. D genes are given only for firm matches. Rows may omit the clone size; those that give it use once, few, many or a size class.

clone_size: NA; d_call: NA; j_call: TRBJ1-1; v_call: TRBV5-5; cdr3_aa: CASSSTGIGTEAFF; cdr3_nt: TGTGCCAGCAGCTCGACCGGGATAGGCACTGAAGCTTTCTTT
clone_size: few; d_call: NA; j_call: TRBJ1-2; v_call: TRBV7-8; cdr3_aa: CASSLVRGSYGYTF; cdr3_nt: TGTGCCAGCAGCTTAGTCCGGGGATCCTATGGCTACACCTTC
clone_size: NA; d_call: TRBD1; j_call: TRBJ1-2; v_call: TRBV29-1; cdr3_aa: CSVDPGGGGYTF; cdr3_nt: TGCAGCGTTGATCCAGGGGGCGGTGGCTACACCTTC
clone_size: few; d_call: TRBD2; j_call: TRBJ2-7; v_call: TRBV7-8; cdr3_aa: CASSSTGLAGGIEQYF; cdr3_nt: TGTGCCAGCAGCTCCACCGGACTAGCGGGGGGGATCGAGCAGTACTTC
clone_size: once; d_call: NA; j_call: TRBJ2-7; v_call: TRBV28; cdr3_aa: CASSFGGSAYEQYF; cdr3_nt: TGTGCCAGCAGTTTTGGGGGCAGCGCCTACGAGCAGTACTTC
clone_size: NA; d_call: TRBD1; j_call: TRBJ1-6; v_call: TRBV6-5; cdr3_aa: CASSLAGGNNSPLHF; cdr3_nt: TGTGCCAGCAGTCTCGCAGGGGGTAATAATTCACCCCTCCACTTT
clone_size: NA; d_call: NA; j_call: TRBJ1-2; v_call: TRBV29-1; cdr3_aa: CSPNLVQEVGYGYTF; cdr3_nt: TGCAGCCCAAACCTAGTCCAGGAGGTAGGCTATGGCTACACCTTC
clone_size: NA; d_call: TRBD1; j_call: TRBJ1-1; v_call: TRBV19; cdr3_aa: CARQGAVDTEAFF; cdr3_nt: TGTGCCAGACAGGGGGCTGTGGACACTGAAGCTTTCTTT
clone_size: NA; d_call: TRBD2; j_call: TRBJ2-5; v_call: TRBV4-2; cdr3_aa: CASSQQRDPLRETQYF; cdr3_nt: TGTGCCAGCAGCCAACAGCGGGATCCACTTAGAGAGACCCAGTACTTC
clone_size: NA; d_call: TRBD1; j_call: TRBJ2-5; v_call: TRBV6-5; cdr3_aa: CASSYSTGSPQETQYF; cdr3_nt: TGTGCCAGCAGTTACTCGACAGGGTCCCCCCAAGAGACCCAGTACTTC
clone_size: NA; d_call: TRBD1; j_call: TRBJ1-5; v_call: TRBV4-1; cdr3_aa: CASSQPTGGRNQPQHF; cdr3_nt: TGCGCCAGCAGCCAGCCGACAGGGGGGCGCAATCAGCCCCAGCATTTT
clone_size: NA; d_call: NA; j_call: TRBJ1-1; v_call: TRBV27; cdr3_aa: CASSPGLLNTEAFF; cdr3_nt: TGTGCCAGCAGCCCGGGACTTCTGAACACTGAAGCTTTCTTT
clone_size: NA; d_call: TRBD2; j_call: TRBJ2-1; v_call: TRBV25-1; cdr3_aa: CASSEVGRDEQFF; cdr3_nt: TGTGCCAGCAGTGAGGTAGGGAGGGATGAGCAGTTCTTC
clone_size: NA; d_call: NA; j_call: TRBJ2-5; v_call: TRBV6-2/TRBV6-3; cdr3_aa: CASSPLQETQYF; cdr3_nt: TGTGCCAGCAGCCCCCTCCAGGAGACCCAGTACTTC
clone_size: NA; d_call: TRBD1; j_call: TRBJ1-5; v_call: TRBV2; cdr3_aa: CASRDRAGYQPQHF; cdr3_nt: TGTGCCAGCAGGGACAGGGCGGGATATCAGCCCCAGCATTTT
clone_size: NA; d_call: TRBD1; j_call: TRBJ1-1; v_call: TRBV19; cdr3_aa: CASSIPPIFRTGDRTEAFF; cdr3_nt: TGTGCCAGTAGTATACCTCCGATTTTCCGGACAGGGGATAGGACTGAAGCTTTCTTT
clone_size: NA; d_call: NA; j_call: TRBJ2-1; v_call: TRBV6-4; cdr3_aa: CASSARLTRLNEQFF; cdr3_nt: TGTGCCAGCAGTGCCCGGCTAACGAGGCTGAATGAGCAGTTCTTC
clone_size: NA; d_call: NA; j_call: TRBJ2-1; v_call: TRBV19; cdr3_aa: CASNFGQTHNEQFF; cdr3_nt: TGTGCCAGTAATTTCGGACAGACCCACAATGAGCAGTTCTTC
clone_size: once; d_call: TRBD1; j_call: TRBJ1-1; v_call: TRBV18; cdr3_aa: CASSGDRNTEAFF; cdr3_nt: TGTGCCAGCTCAGGGGACAGGAACACTGAAGCTTTCTTT
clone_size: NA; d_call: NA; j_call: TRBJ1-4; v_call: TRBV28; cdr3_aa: CASSLQGSRSYF; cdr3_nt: TGTGCCAGCAGTTTGCAGGGCTCTCGATCCTATTTT
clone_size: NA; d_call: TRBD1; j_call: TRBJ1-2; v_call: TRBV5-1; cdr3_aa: CASSSQTGGDGYTF; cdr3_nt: TGTGCCAGCAGCTCACAGACAGGGGGCGACGGCTACACCTTC
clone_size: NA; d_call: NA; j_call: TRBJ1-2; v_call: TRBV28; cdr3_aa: CASSGNRERFSYGYTF; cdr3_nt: TGTGCCAGCAGTGGGAATAGGGAGCGCTTTTCCTATGGCTACACCTTC
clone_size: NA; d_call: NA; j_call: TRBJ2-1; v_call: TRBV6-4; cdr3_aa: CASSDNREFLFF; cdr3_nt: TGTGCCAGCAGTGATAATCGGGAGTTCCTCTTCTTC
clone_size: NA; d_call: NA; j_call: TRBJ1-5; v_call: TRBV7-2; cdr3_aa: CASSQGQGGGNQPQHF; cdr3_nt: TGTGCCAGCAGCCAGGGGCAGGGAGGGGGCAATCAGCCCCAGCATTTT
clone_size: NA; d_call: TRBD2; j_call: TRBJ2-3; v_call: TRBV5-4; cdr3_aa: CASSLSGRADTQYF; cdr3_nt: TGTGCCAGCAGCCTCTCCGGGAGGGCAGATACGCAGTATTTT
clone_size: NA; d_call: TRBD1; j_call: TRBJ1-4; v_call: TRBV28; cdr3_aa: CASSLQGGREKLFF; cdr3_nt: TGTGCCAGCAGTCTCCAGGGGGGTCGGGAAAAACTGTTTTTT
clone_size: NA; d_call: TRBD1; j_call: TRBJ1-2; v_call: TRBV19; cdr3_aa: CASSIQRGGGDGYTF; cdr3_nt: TGTGCCAGTAGTATACAACGCGGAGGGGGCGATGGCTACACCTTC
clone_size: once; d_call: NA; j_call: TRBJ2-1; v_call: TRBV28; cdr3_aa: CASTPGGYNEQFF; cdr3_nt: TGTGCCAGCACCCCTGGAGGTTACAATGAGCAGTTCTTC
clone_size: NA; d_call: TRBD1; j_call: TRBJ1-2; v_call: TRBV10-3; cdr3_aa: CAITGTGYGYTF; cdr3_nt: TGTGCCATCACCGGGACAGGGTATGGCTACACCTTC
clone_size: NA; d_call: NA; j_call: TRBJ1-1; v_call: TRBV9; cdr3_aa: CASSVAGVGATEAFF; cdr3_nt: TGTGCCAGCAGCGTAGCAGGGGTAGGGGCCACTGAAGCTTTCTTT
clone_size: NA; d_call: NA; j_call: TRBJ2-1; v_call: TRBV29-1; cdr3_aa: CSVGDLKLFF; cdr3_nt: TGCAGCGTTGGGGACTTGAAGCTGTTCTTC
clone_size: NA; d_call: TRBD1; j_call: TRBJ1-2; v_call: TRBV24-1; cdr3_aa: CATSDAETDRPLSRYGYTF; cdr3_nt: TGTGCCACCAGTGACGCCGAAACGGACAGGCCCCTATCTCGCTATGGCTACACCTTC
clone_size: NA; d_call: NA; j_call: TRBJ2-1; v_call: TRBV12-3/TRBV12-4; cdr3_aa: CASSPLYNEQFF; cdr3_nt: TGTGCCAGCAGTCCCCTTTACAATGAGCAGTTCTTC
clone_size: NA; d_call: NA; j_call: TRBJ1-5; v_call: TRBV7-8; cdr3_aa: CASTAGQNQPQHF; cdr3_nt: TGTGCCAGCACCGCGGGCCAGAATCAGCCCCAGCATTTT
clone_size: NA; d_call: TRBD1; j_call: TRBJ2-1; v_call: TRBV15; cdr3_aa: CATSRERGPAYNEQFF; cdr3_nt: TGTGCCACCAGCAGAGAAAGGGGGCCGGCATACAATGAGCAGTTCTTC
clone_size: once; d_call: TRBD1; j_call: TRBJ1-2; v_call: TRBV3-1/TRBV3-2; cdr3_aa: CASSQGGRGNGYTF; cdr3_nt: TGTGCCAGCAGCCAAGGGGGCAGGGGGAATGGCTACACCTTC
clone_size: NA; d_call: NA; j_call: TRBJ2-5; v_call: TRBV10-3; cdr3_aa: CAISVGRGRGETQYF; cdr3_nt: TGTGCCATCAGTGTGGGCAGGGGACGGGGCGAGACCCAGTACTTC
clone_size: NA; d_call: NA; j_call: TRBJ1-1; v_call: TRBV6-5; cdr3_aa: CASSLGEVKNTEAFF; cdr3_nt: TGTGCCAGCAGTCTTGGGGAGGTTAAGAACACTGAAGCTTTCTTT
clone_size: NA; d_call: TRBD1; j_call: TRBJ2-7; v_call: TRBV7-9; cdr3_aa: CASSFTATGNEQYF; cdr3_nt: TGTGCCAGCAGCTTTACCGCGACAGGGAACGAGCAGTACTTC
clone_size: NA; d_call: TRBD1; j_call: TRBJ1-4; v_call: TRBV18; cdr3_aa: CASSPNAGGSTNEKLFF; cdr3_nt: TGTGCCAGCTCACCAAACGCAGGGGGCTCAACTAATGAAAAACTGTTTTTT